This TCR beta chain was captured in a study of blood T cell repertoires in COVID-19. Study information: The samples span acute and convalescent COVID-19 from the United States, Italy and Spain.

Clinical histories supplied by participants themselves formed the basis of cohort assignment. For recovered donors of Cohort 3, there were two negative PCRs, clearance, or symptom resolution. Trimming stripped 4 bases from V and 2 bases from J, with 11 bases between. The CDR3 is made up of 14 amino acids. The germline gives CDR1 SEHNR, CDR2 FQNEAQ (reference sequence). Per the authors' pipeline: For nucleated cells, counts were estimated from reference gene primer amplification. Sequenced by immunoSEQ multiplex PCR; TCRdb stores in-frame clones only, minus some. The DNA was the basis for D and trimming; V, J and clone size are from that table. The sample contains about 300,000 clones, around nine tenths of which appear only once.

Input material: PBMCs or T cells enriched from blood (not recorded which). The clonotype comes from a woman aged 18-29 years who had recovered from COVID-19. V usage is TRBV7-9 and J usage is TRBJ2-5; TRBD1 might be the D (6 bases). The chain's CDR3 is CASSWGPSQETQYF. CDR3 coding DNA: TGTGCCAGCAGCTGGGGGCCTTCTCAAGAGACCCAGTACTTC.